The clone carrying this T cell receptor beta chain came up a few times. This sample is part of a study of T cell responses to AZD1222 COVID-19 vaccine. The protocol was immunoSEQ multiplex PCR, while the TCRdb copy is restricted to in-frame clones and leaves out a portion. This sample yields 100,000 to 150,000 clones, of which around 89% are seen a single time; more than 9.5% belongs to the top ten. The clonotype comes from an adult in good health. The specimen comprised peripheral blood, sampled on day 0 of MenACWY control vaccination.

CDR3 loop: CASSEGQTPWGYTF. The CDR3, as DNA: TGTGCCAGCAGTGAAGGACAGACCCCATGGGGCTACACCTTC. The chain has TRBV28 and TRBJ1-2; perhaps TRBD1 as D (6 bases). Germline V gene lookup returns CDR1 MDHEN and CDR2 SYDVKM. V was clipped by 5 bases and J by 8 bases, with 18 bases between them. The length of the CDR3 is 14 residues.